Following are 5 T cell receptor beta chains from one sample sequenced in a study of cytomegalovirus exposure and HLA in healthy donors. PCR employed 60 Vbeta and 13 Jbeta primers. Here immunoSEQ multiplex PCR was the method, and the copy in TCRdb shows in-frame clones only, minus some. Here the sample spans almost 200,000 clones, roughly 72% being singletons. Sequenced input: PBMCs. Receptors were obtained from a man aged 25-45 years in good health and CMV-seronegative.

The chain recombines TRBV6-1 with TRBJ1-5; 9 bases match TRBD1. V shed 3 bases, J shed 5 bases, and the junction held 2 bases outside the gene matches. The germline CDR1 and CDR2 sequences are MNHNS and SASEGT. The CDR3 covers 14 residues. This chain's CDR3 is CASSDGDRDQPQHF. The CDR3 region has the DNA TGTGCCAGCAGTGATGGGGACAGGGATCAGCCCCAGCATTTT.

The V and J genes are TRBV7-2 and TRBJ2-2, with 10 bases identical to TRBD2. CDR3 length: 16 amino acids. CDR1 is SGHTA, CDR2 FQGNSA, per germline. V lost 4 bases and J lost 5; bases outside the gene matches: 7. The DNA for the CDR3 is TGTGCCAGCAGCTCTCCGGGACTAGCGCTTACCGGGGAGCTGTTTTTT. It yields the protein CASSSPGLALTGELFF. The full variable domain, its missing parts supplied by reference TRBV7-2 and TRBJ2-2, is GAGVSQSPSNKVTEKGKDVELRCDPISGHTALYWYRQSLGQGLEFLIYFQGNSAPDKSGLPSDRFSAERTGGSVSTLTIQRTQQEDSAVYLCASSSPGLALTGELFFGEGSRLTVL.

The chain joins TRBV11-1 to TRBJ2-7, with a possible D match to TRBD2 (6 bases). Trimming stripped 6 bases from V and 5 bases from J, with 11 bases between. Germline V gene data show CDR1 as SGHAT and CDR2 as FQDESV (reference sequence). The CDR3 sequence is 12 residues long. The CDR3 is CASRPGGHEQYF. The CDR3 DNA reads as TGTGCCAGCAGGCCTGGAGGGCACGAGCAGTACTTC.

The V gene is TRBV29-1, the J gene TRBJ1-4, with TRBD1 identical over 7 bases. The CDR3 totals 14 residues. Trimming cost V 5 bases and J 8 bases; bases outside gene matches: 11. Germline V gives CDR1 SQVTM, CDR2 ANQGSEA. CDR3 amino acids: CSVYDDRAGEKLFF. CDR3 in DNA: TGCAGCGTTTATGACGACAGGGCCGGGGAAAAACTGTTTTTT.

To note about this clone: The junction and the germline gene differ at one end; a read error may be behind it. The chain employs TRBV4-1 and TRBJ2-7, with 8 bases matching TRBD2. The CDR3 is 15 residues long. The germline V gene has CDR1 MGHRA and CDR2 YSYEKL. The CDR3 DNA sequence: TGCGCCAGCAGCCCCAACCCCGGGGGGGCCTATGAGCAGTACTTC. Translating gives CASSPNPGGAYEQYF.